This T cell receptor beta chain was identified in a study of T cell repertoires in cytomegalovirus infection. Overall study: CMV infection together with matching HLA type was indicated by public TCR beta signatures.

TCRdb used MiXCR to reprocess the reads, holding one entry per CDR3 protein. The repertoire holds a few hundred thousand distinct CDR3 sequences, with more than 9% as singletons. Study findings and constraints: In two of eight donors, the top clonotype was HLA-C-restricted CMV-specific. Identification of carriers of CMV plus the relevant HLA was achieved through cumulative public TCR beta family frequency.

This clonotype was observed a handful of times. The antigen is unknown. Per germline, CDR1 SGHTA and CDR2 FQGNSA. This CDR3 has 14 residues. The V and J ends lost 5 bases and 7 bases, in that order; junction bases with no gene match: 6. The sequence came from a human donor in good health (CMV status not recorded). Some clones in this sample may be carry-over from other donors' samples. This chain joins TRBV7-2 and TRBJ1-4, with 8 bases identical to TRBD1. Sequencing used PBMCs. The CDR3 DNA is TGTGCCAGCAGCCCAGGGGGCCCTTCTGAAAAACTGTTTTTT. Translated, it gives CASSPGGPSEKLFF.